This TCR beta chain was identified during a study of blood T cell repertoires in COVID-19. Study-level background: Some COVID-19 samples were acute and others convalescent; all came from the United States, Italy and Spain. T cells, B-cell-depleted T cells, or PBMCs supplied cDNA or gDNA.

This CDR3 has 13 residues. Trimming pared 4 bases from V and 0 bases from J, leaving 7 bases between. Germline V gene data show CDR1 as SGHRS and CDR2 as YFSETQ. Per the original data handling: Amplified reference gene primers provided the basis for estimating nucleated cell counts. Sequencing was performed with immunoSEQ multiplex PCR; in TCRdb, only in-frame clones are kept and a portion is missing. The V and J calls and the clone size are those of that table, but D and trimming were determined from the DNA. The data hold some 170,000 clones, with around 80% observed a single time. Enrolment of Seattle patients took place during active infection, and they were followed longitudinally.

The sequenced sample was peripheral blood. The sequence derives from a woman in her forties with COVID-19, enrolled during active disease. The chain couples TRBV5-1 to TRBJ1-1, with unresolved D. The DNA for the CDR3 is TGCGCCAGCAGCGGGCGGGTGAACACTGAAGCTTTCTTT. It encodes CASSGRVNTEAFF.